The 21 T cell receptor beta chains given below trace back to one sample, sequenced in a study of CD8 T cells in Susac syndrome (dated by TCRdb to the late 2010s). Library construction relied on the immunoSEQ multiplex PCR assay. RNA was extracted using the RNeasy kit, and about 0.5 to 1 microgram was reverse transcribed with random hexamers. TCRdb's own reprocessing of the public reads used fastp at Q25 and MiXCR and kept productive beta chains. Here each entry gathers all rows of one CDR3 protein and keeps the most common genes and DNA. The sample contains some 57,000 distinct CDR3 sequences, around nine tenths of them found a single time. Just under 0.2% of the sample belongs to the ten largest clones. The sequenced sample was CD8+ T cells from PBMCs. These receptors originate from a human donor in good health.

V and J are TRBV5-4 and TRBJ2-3; 12 bases line up with TRBD1. Per the germline V gene, CDR1 is SGHNT and CDR2 is YYREEE (reference sequence). V lost 0 bases and J lost 3; bases outside the gene matches: 5. CDR3 length: 17 residues. CDR3 residues: CASSLGPGQGATDTQYF. The CDR3 nucleotides read TGTGCCAGCAGCTTGGGACCGGGACAGGGGGCAACAGATACGCAGTATTTT. Based on the CDR3 plus reference TRBV5-4 and TRBJ2-3, the full variable domain is ETGVTQSPTHLIKTRGQQVTLRCSSQSGHNTVSWYQQALGQGPQFIFQYYREEENGRGNFPPRFSGLQFPNYSSELNVNALELDDSALYLCASSLGPGQGATDTQYFGPGTRLTVL.

V and J are TRBV7-9 and TRBJ1-2; no reliable D call. Germline V gene lookup returns CDR1 SEHNR and CDR2 FQNEAQ (reference sequence). The CDR3 is made up of 13 amino acids. The germline V and J ends were trimmed by 5 bases and 4 bases, with 11 bases remaining between them. This chain's CDR3 is CASSQRFFYGYTF. CDR3 in DNA: TGTGCCAGCAGCCAGAGGTTCTTCTATGGCTACACCTTC.

The chain uses TRBV7-3 and TRBJ2-7; no firm D call. The V gene lost 3 bases and the J gene lost 2 bases, with 11 bases spanning the gap. Germline CDR1 SGHTA, CDR2 FQGTGA. The CDR3 is made up of 14 amino acids. CDR3 nucleotides: TGTGCCAGCAGCTTGGACCCAGGTACCTACGAGCAGTACTTC. Translation: CASSLDPGTYEQYF.

The rearrangement joins TRBV9 to TRBJ1-5; 7 bases map to TRBD1. V lost 7 bases, J lost 5 bases, and 9 bases stayed unmatched. Germline lookup yields CDR1 SGDLS and CDR2 YYNGEE. The CDR3 has 14 amino acids. The CDR3 protein is CASGLGDSDQPQHF. In DNA form, the CDR3 reads TGTGCCAGCGGATTGGGGGACAGCGATCAGCCCCAGCATTTT.

The V call is TRBV19, the J call TRBJ1-5, with D perhaps TRBD1 (5 bases). This CDR3 has 14 residues. Germline CDR1 reads LNHDA; CDR2 reads SQIVND (reference sequence). The ends were cut back, 8 bases at V and 3 bases at J, with 14 bases in the middle. CDR3: CASSVRDFNQPQHF. CDR3 sequence (DNA): TGTGCCAGTTCGGTCCGGGACTTCAATCAGCCCCAGCATTTT.

The chain joins TRBV9 to TRBJ1-1, with D uncertain. The CDR3 runs to 13 residues. Germline loops: CDR1 SGDLS, CDR2 YYNGEE. Trimming cost V 0 bases and J 4 bases, with 7 bases left between them. The CDR3 region has the DNA TGTGCCAGCAGCGTAGGGGGTTCCACTGAAGCTTTCTTT. It yields the protein CASSVGGSTEAFF.

The J gene is TRBJ2-2, the V gene TRBV11-2; the match to TRBD2 covers 9 bases. Germline V gene sequence: CDR1 SGHAT, CDR2 FQNNGV. The length of the CDR3 is 16 residues. The J segment lost 7 bases and the V segment lost 1 base, leaving 7 bases of the junction unmatched. In DNA, the CDR3 is TGTGCCAGCAGCTTAGTCCAGCGGGGGGCAAGCGGGGAGCTGTTTTTT. It codes for CASSLVQRGASGELFF.

The chain recombines TRBV19 with TRBJ1-1; D unresolved. V was cut by 0 bases and J by 2 bases, with 10 bases left in between. CDR1 is LNHDA and CDR2 is SQIVND in the germline V gene (reference sequence). The CDR3 is 15 residues long. CDR3: CASSIDLDANTEAFF. CDR3 bases: TGTGCCAGTAGTATAGATCTCGACGCAAACACTGAAGCTTTCTTT.

The genes are TRBV4-1 and TRBJ1-2; D is unclear. Per germline, CDR1 MGHRA and CDR2 YSYEKL. V was trimmed by 1 base and J by 4 bases, leaving 19 bases between them. The CDR3 has 17 amino acids. The DNA of the CDR3 is TGCGCCAGCAGCCAAGCCCCGGCCTTAGAGGTAACCTATGGCTACACCTTC. This sequence encodes CASSQAPALEVTYGYTF.

In its sample, this clonotype was seen once. The chain is built from TRBV4-1 and TRBJ1-5, with D maybe TRBD1 (5 bases). From germline, CDR1 is MGHRA and CDR2 YSYEKL. This CDR3 contains 17 residues. V was pared by 0 bases and J by 5 bases, with 17 bases between. DNA for the CDR3: TGCGCCAGCAGCCAAGAGGGACGAGACAGATATGATCAGCCCCAGCATTTT. Translation gives CASSQEGRDRYDQPQHF.

J is TRBJ1-3 and V is TRBV6-5, with a weak D call TRBD1 (6 bases). The V gene's germline CDR1 is MNHEY and CDR2 SVGAGI. Trimming took 2 bases from V and 0 from J, leaving 17 bases between them. The CDR3 is 18 amino acids. The chain's CDR3 is CASSYGYPDSYSGNTIYF. CDR3 nucleotides: TGTGCCAGCAGTTACGGATACCCGGACAGTTACTCTGGAAACACCATATATTTT.

The rearrangement joins TRBV5-5 to TRBJ2-3; 7 nucleotides agree with TRBD1. Germline CDR1 SGHKS, CDR2 YYEKEE (reference sequence). V was clipped by 2 bases and J by 6 bases; unmatched bases: 12. The CDR3 runs to 16 residues. CDR3 amino acids: CASSLSLGTVFDTQYF. The CDR3 DNA reads as TGTGCCAGCAGCTTATCCCTCGGGACAGTTTTCGATACGCAGTATTTT. Drawing the rest from reference TRBV5-5 and TRBJ2-3, the complete variable domain is DAGVTQSPTHLIKTRGQQVTLRCSPISGHKSVSWYQQVLGQGPQFIFQYYEKEERGRGNFPDRFSARQFPNYSSELNVNALLLGDSALYLCASSLSLGTVFDTQYFGPGTRLTVL.

This chain joins TRBV3-1 and TRBJ2-1, with 8 bases lining up with TRBD2. CDR3 size: 15 residues. Germline values: CDR1 LGHDT, CDR2 YNNKEL (reference sequence). The J segment lost 8 bases and the V segment lost 4 bases, leaving 10 bases of the junction unmatched. The chain's CDR3 is CASSRPGLVLYEQFF. CDR3 coding DNA: TGTGCCAGCAGCCGACCGGGACTAGTTCTTTATGAGCAGTTCTTC.

The V gene is TRBV6-5, the J gene TRBJ2-7; TRBD1 or TRBD2 may be the D gene (5 bases each). There are 13 residues in the CDR3. The V gene lost 0 bases and the J gene lost 5 bases, with 8 bases spanning the gap. Germline values: CDR1 MNHEY, CDR2 SVGAGI. The CDR3 region has the DNA TGTGCCAGCAGTTACTCAGGGACGAACGAGCAGTACTTC. Its translation: CASSYSGTNEQYF.

This chain connects TRBV19 to TRBJ1-1, with a weak D call TRBD1 (6 bases). With 10 bases removed from V and 4 bases from J, the gap between germline ends came to 10 bases. The CDR3 covers 11 residues. Germline V gene lookup returns CDR1 LNHDA and CDR2 SQIVND (reference sequence). Here the CDR3 DNA reads TGTGCCATTGTACAGGGCACTGAAGCTTTCTTT. This translates into CAIVQGTEAFF.

This chain uses TRBV29-1 with TRBJ2-3, with unresolved D. The germline V gene has CDR1 SQVTM and CDR2 ANQGSEA. V was clipped by 7 bases and J by 5 bases, with 22 bases between them. The CDR3 has 15 amino acids. The CDR3 loop is CSAEAETPALDTQYF. The DNA of the CDR3 is TGCAGCGCCGAGGCTGAGACTCCTGCTCTAGATACGCAGTATTTT.

The chain is built from TRBV12-5 and TRBJ2-5; TRBD2 aligns across 7 bases. The CDR3 totals 16 residues. V lost 3 bases to trimming and J lost 1 base; unmatched junction nucleotides: 8. Germline values: CDR1 LGHNT, CDR2 FRNRAP. In DNA, the CDR3 is TGTGCTAGTGGTTTCTTCGTGCGGGGGACCCAAGAGACCCAGTACTTC. Translating it yields CASGFFVRGTQETQYF.

The V gene is TRBV5-6, the J gene TRBJ1-1; 7 bases map to TRBD1. V trimming: 0 bases; J trimming: 11 bases; junction bases outside the gene matches: 7. Germline V gene data show CDR1 as SGHDT and CDR2 as YYEEEE. The CDR3 totals 13 residues. The CDR3: CASSLGGGPGAFF. DNA for the CDR3: TGTGCCAGCAGCTTGGGAGGGGGCCCGGGGGCTTTCTTT.

CDR3 DNA: TGTGCCAGCAGTTACTCGACGGGACAGACGACCTACGAGCAGTACTTC. It codes for CASSYSTGQTTYEQYF. The chain carries TRBV6-5 and TRBJ2-7; 7 positions agree with TRBD1. The V segment lost 0 bases and the J segment 2 bases; nucleotides outside the gene matches: 7. Per germline, CDR1 MNHEY and CDR2 SVGAGI. The CDR3 covers 16 residues.

The rearrangement uses TRBV5-1 and TRBJ2-3; 8 bases agree with TRBD2. The CDR3 runs to 16 residues. With 3 bases clipped from V and 2 bases from J, the junction kept 8 bases outside the gene matches. Per germline, CDR1 SGHRS and CDR2 YFSETQ. CDR3 bases: TGCGCCAGCAGCTCGGAAGCGGGGGAATTCACAGATACGCAGTATTTT. It yields the protein CASSSEAGEFTDTQYF.

V and J are TRBV19 and TRBJ1-1; D might be TRBD1 (5 bases). The germline V gene has CDR1 LNHDA and CDR2 SQIVND (reference sequence). The CDR3 runs to 14 residues. V was shortened by 5 bases and J by 5 bases, with 15 bases between the two germline ends. The CDR3 region has the DNA TGTGCCAGTAGTCCCGGGACCGTGGTGACTGAAGCTTTCTTT. This translates into CASSPGTVVTEAFF.